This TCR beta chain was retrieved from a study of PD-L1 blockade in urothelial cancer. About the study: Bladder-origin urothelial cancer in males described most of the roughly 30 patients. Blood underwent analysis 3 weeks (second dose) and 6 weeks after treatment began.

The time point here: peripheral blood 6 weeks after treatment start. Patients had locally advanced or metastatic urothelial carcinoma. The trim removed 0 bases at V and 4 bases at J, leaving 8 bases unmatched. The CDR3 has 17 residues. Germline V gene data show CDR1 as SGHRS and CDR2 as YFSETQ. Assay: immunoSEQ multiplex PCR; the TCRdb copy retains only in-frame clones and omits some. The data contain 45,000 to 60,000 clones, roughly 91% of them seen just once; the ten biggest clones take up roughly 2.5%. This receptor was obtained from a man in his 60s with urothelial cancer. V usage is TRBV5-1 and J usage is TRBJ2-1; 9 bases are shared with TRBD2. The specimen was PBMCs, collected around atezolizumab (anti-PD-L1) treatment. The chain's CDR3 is CASSLGVGLAYYNEQFF. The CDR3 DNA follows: TGCGCCAGCAGCTTGGGCGTAGGACTAGCGTATTACAATGAGCAGTTCTTC.